This TCR beta chain emerged from a study of radiotherapy plus CTLA-4 blockade in lung cancer listed by TCRdb under 2018. Turning to the overall study: Objective responses were observed in roughly a sixth of enrolled patients, and disease control was achieved in roughly 29%.

Broader findings and caveats from the paper: Increased serum interferon-beta after radiation, together with early dynamic changes in blood T cell clones, were reported to be the strongest predictors of response. After treatment with radiotherapy and ipilimumab, TCR clones that originated in tumors expanded in peripheral blood.

Focal radiation therapy combined with CTLA-4 blockade (ipilimumab) was tested in patients with chemo-refractory metastatic non-small-cell lung cancer. Trimming removed 8 bases from V and 3 bases from J; the gene matches leave 24 bases unexplained. The CDR3 measures 21 amino acids from cysteine to phenylalanine. Just the 63-base CDR3 DNA is kept, in frame starting at base 1. Reading the germline V gene (reference sequence) gives CDR1 MNHEY and CDR2 SMNVEV. Note on this clone: The target of this receptor is not known. No much larger clone is present one base from it, and per-base qualities are unavailable.

The library was built by means of the immunoSEQ multiplex PCR assay. Held by TCRdb, this immuneACCESS table contains in-frame sequences only and omits some clones. Under half of the omission traces to an unresolved V gene where checked; the cause of the rest is unknown. The sample table lists 60,000 to 70,000 clones, approximately 83% of them with a count of one. Less than 5% of the sample lies in the top ten. This receptor chain uses TRBV27 and TRBJ1-4; the junction holds 10 bases that match TRBD1. This sample comprised peripheral blood, obtained from a patient treated with radiotherapy plus ipilimumab. The clonotype comes from a human donor with non-small cell lung cancer who had a partial response to radiotherapy plus ipilimumab. The CDR3 in this case is CASAPKFQDRGITFANEKLFF. The DNA reads as follows: TGTGCCAGCGCTCCAAAGTTCCAGGACAGGGGGATAACCTTTGCTAATGAAAAACTGTTTTTT.